The rows below give T cell receptor beta chains drawn from one sample of a study of T cell repertoires in cytomegalovirus infection. TCRdb itself ran the reads through MiXCR, one entry per CDR3 protein. The sample includes 60,000 to 75,000 distinct CDR3 sequences, 4% of them seen just once. Sample: PBMCs. Source of these receptors: a human donor in good health (CMV status not recorded). Some clones in this sample may be carry-over from other donors' samples. The conserved cysteine and the conserved F or W are not part of the CDR3 here.

v_call	j_call	cdr3_aa
TRBV12-5	TRBJ2-7	ASGFPAAGIEQY
TRBV7-2	TRBJ2-3	ASSLAGGGSRGDTQY
TRBV7-8	TRBJ1-6	ASSLRVTGGSSPLH
TRBV7-3	TRBJ1-1	ASSTRQNTEAF
TRBV7-6	TRBJ2-1	ASSTGLAGYGEQF
TRBV7-3	TRBJ2-6	ASSPGTHSGANVLT
TRBV29-1	TRBJ2-3	SASELSDTQY
TRBV12-5	TRBJ1-2	ASGFSGYGYT
TRBV5-6	TRBJ2-3	ASSPSGGSDTQY
TRBV28	TRBJ1-4	ASSLTGGQEKLF
TRBV14	TRBJ1-3	ASSQAIGNTIY
TRBV7-9	TRBJ2-2	ASSFSANTGELF
TRBV28	TRBJ1-5	ASSLRLTGGYQPQH
TRBV7-2	TRBJ2-3	ASSSGAGTTDTQY
TRBV7-3	TRBJ2-6	ASSPGRTLTGANVLT
TRBV7-2	TRBJ2-7	ASSLVEHEQY
TRBV7-2	TRBJ2-5	ASSIRTSGQETQY
TRBV7-6	TRBJ2-7	ASSSPSTTGSYEQY
TRBV11-2	TRBJ2-3	ASSFTGGPRGDTQY
TRBV4-3	TRBJ2-5	ASSLELDRGGGETQY
TRBV7-9	TRBJ2-5	ASSLASGGAEETQY
TRBV7-2	TRBJ1-6	ASSLDRVASPLH
TRBV12-3/TRBV12-4	TRBJ2-1	ASSFGQKTSEQF
TRBV7-2	TRBJ2-1	ASSGGQGRYNEQF
TRBV11-2	TRBJ2-1	ASSLRDRVVNEQF
TRBV20-1	TRBJ2-2	SASSGGAYGELF
TRBV4-3	TRBJ2-2	ASSPTGGGYTGELF
TRBV6-2/TRBV6-3	TRBJ2-7	ASSPRTDGRHEQY
TRBV7-8	TRBJ2-6	ASSRTGVGSGANVLT
TRBV7-2	TRBJ2-3	ASSLGLGAVTDTQY
TRBV6-2/TRBV6-3	TRBJ2-7	ASSGTNSYEQY
TRBV28	TRBJ2-1	ASTERAHRVEEQF
TRBV20-1	TRBJ2-3	SAVTRRGTDTQY
TRBV7-2	TRBJ2-1	ASSLGGLAGRGEQF
TRBV7-2	TRBJ2-3	ASSLARRAVTQY
TRBV2	TRBJ2-7	ASSVQGGWSEQY
TRBV7-2	TRBJ1-2	ASSSGFGYGYT
TRBV7-2	TRBJ1-2	ASSLGPGRGYGYT
TRBV7-3	TRBJ2-1	ASSLTSGGVSDEQF
TRBV28	TRBJ2-7	ASSLTMRGGEQY
TRBV12-3/TRBV12-4	TRBJ1-5	ASSFGSANQPQH
TRBV29-1	TRBJ1-3	SASSGAGNTIY
TRBV7-2	TRBJ2-5	ASAFPGYQETQY